The rows below give T cell receptor beta chains drawn from one sample of a study of cytomegalovirus exposure and HLA in healthy donors. Profiled with immunoSEQ multiplex PCR; TCRdb holds only in-frame clones, not every one. The top ten hold 2.9% of the sample, which has 120,000 to 150,000 clones, around 85% seen once. The sample consisted of PBMCs. These receptors were taken from a woman aged 25-40 years in good health and CMV-seronegative. Each CDR3 is given with its conserved first and last residue. D genes are given only for firm matches. The listing skips clone size in some rows; elsewhere it reads once, few, many or a size class.

abundance,len,j_gene,d_gene,v_gene,CDR3nt,CDR3aa
.,15,TRBJ2-1,TRBD1,TRBV7-2,TGTGCCAGCAGCGTCACCGGGACAGGGGTCAATGAGCAGTTCTTC,CASSVTGTGVNEQFF
.,14,TRBJ1-5,.,TRBV5-1,TGCGCCAGCAGCTTGACAGGGTCCGAGCAGCCCCAGCATTTT,CASSLTGSEQPQHF
.,16,TRBJ2-7,.,TRBV7-9,TGTGCCAGCAGCTTAGATCGGGGTTCGCCGGTATACGAGCAGTACTTC,CASSLDRGSPVYEQYF
.,15,TRBJ2-7,TRBD1,TRBV28,TGTGCCAGCAGTCCCTGGACAGGGCCCTCAAAAAAGCAGTACTTC,CASSPWTGPSKKQYF
.,14,TRBJ2-1,TRBD2,TRBV11-2,TGTGCCAGCAGCTCTACGGGAGGGCCAAATGAGCAGTTCTTC,CASSSTGGPNEQFF
.,15,TRBJ1-6,.,TRBV6-5,TGTGCCAGCAGCTCGAGACACAACCATAATTCACCCCTCCACTTT,CASSSRHNHNSPLHF
.,15,TRBJ2-1,.,TRBV19,TGTGCCAGTAGCCGATGGAGCGGCTCCTACAATGAGCAGTTCTTC,CASSRWSGSYNEQFF
.,16,TRBJ2-1,TRBD2,TRBV7-6,TGTGCCAGCAGCCAGCTCGGGACTAGCGGAAACAATGAGCAGTTCTTC,CASSQLGTSGNNEQFF
.,16,TRBJ2-1,TRBD1,TRBV4-1,TGCGCCAGCAGCCAAGGTAGACAGGGGGCCTACAATGAGCAGTTCTTC,CASSQGRQGAYNEQFF
once,15,TRBJ1-1,.,TRBV6-5,TGTGCCAGCAGTACTCCGGGACAAAGAAACACTGAAGCTTTCTTT,CASSTPGQRNTEAFF
.,17,TRBJ1-3,.,TRBV18,TGTGCCAGCTCAAGTGGTACCTCAGGGTTCTCTGGAAACACCATATATTTT,CASSSGTSGFSGNTIYF
.,15,TRBJ2-5,.,TRBV7-6,TGTGCCAGCAGCCCCGATCCCTGGGAGTCCGGGACCCAGTACTTC,CASSPDPWESGTQYF
.,14,TRBJ1-1,.,TRBV7-9,TGTGCCAGCAGCTTAGAGGGGCCGAACACTGAAGCTTTCTTT,CASSLEGPNTEAFF
.,12,TRBJ1-6,.,TRBV2,TGTGCCAGCAGTATTTCGGGGTCACCCCTCCACTTT,CASSISGSPLHF
.,16,TRBJ1-1,.,TRBV5-5,TGTGCCAGCAGCCTCTACAATGGACAGTGGAACACTGAAGCTTTCTTT,CASSLYNGQWNTEAFF
.,14,TRBJ1-2,TRBD1,TRBV25-1,TGTGCCAGCAGTGGCAGGGGGCGTCCCTATGGCTACACCTTC,CASSGRGRPYGYTF